This passage covers 22 T cell receptor beta chains from one sample sequenced in a study of cytomegalovirus exposure and HLA in healthy donors (dated 2017 in TCRdb). The library was made by the immunoSEQ multiplex PCR assay. In its TCRdb copy, this immuneACCESS table keeps in-frame sequences only and misses some clones. Where compared with another copy, unresolved V genes explain less than half of these, and the others have no known cause. Present in this sample are about 160,000 clones, about nine tenths of which were seen just once. The ten most abundant clones make up around 6% of the sample. The sequenced sample consisted of PBMCs. These receptors were taken from a woman aged 25-40 years in good health and CMV-seronegative.

This CDR3 is CASSLGQQGATEKLFF. For the CDR3, the DNA is TGTGCCAGCAGTTTGGGTCAACAGGGCGCTACTGAAAAACTGTTTTTT. The chain links TRBV28 to TRBJ1-4, with TRBD1 as a possible D gene (6 bases). In germline, CDR1 is MDHEN, CDR2 SYDVKM. The CDR3 is 16 residues long. The V and J ends lost 3 bases and 7 bases respectively, with 18 bases between them.

The V and J genes are TRBV4-3 and TRBJ2-7, with 7 bases that match TRBD2. The V gene end was trimmed by 0 bases and the J gene end by 0 bases; junction bases not matched to a gene: 2. The CDR3 contains 15 residues. Germline V gene lookup returns CDR1 LGHNA and CDR2 YSLEER. CDR3 sequence (DNA): TGCGCCAGCAGCCAAGATTGGACTAGCTCCTACGAGCAGTACTTC. Its protein is CASSQDWTSSYEQYF.

The CDR3 loop reads CASSLVASVGTDTQYF. The CDR3 nucleotides are TGCGCCAGCAGCTTGGTAGCCAGTGTCGGCACAGATACGCAGTATTTT. V and J are TRBV5-1 and TRBJ2-3; D uncertain. With 0 bases removed from V and 1 base from J, the gap between germline ends came to 12 bases. This CDR3 contains 16 residues. The germline V gene has CDR1 SGHRS and CDR2 YFSETQ.

DNA for the CDR3: TGTGCCAGCAGCCCCCCCACTTTTGGCGGGAGGGACTACGAGCAGTACTTC. Protein product: CASSPPTFGGRDYEQYF. The chain carries TRBV16 and TRBJ2-7, with TRBD2 matching 9 bases. Germline CDR1 reads KGHSY; CDR2 reads FQNENV. CDR3 size: 17 residues. The V gene end was trimmed by 4 bases and the J gene end by 3 bases; junction bases not matched to a gene: 13.

Notes on this clone: The identical CDR3 is also encoded by other nucleotide sequences in the sample. The chain links TRBV5-1 to TRBJ1-1, with unresolved D. V lost 0 bases to trimming and J lost 0 bases, with 9 bases between them. The CDR3 is 15 amino acids. Germline V gives CDR1 SGHRS, CDR2 YFSETQ. Here the CDR3 reads CASSLEVRLNTEAFF. The DNA for the CDR3 is TGCGCCAGCAGCTTGGAGGTCAGGCTGAACACTGAAGCTTTCTTT. Looking up the rest from reference TRBV5-1 and TRBJ1-1 gives the full variable domain: KAGVTQTPRYLIKTRGQQVTLSCSPISGHRSVSWYQQTPGQGLQFLFEYFSETQRNKGNFPGRFSGRQFSNSRSEMNVSTLELGDSALYLCASSLEVRLNTEAFFGQGTRLTVV.

The chain is built from TRBV7-9 and TRBJ2-5; D uncertain. Germline V gives CDR1 SEHNR, CDR2 FQNEAQ (reference sequence). CDR3 length equals 14 residues. Between the trimmed V and J ends, which lost 3 bases and 2 bases, there was a span of 10 bases. CDR3 loop: CASSFETGQETQYF. The DNA for the CDR3 is TGTGCCAGCAGCTTTGAGACCGGACAAGAGACCCAGTACTTC. The variable domain in full, completed from reference TRBV7-9 and TRBJ2-5, reads DTGVSQNPRHKITKRGQNVTFRCDPISEHNRLYWYRQTLGQGPEFLTYFQNEAQLEKSRLLSDRFSAERPKGSFSTLEIQRTEQGDSAMYLCASSFETGQETQYFGPGTRLLVL.

The genes are TRBV5-6 and TRBJ2-2, with a possible D match to TRBD1 (6 bases). CDR3 length equals 15 residues. From germline, CDR1 is SGHDT and CDR2 YYEEEE. V was shortened by 1 base and J by 5 bases, with 12 bases between the two germline ends. CDR3 nucleotide sequence: TGTGCCAGCAGCTTGAGAGGGGGTGAGACCGGGGAGCTGTTTTTT. Its protein product is CASSLRGGETGELFF. Combining the CDR3 with reference TRBV5-6 and TRBJ2-2 gives the whole variable domain DAGVTQSPTHLIKTRGQQVTLRCSPKSGHDTVSWYQQALGQGPQFIFQYYEEEERQRGNFPDRFSGHQFPNYSSELNVNALLLGDSALYLCASSLRGGETGELFFGEGSRLTVL.

The rearrangement joins TRBV5-1 to TRBJ2-2; 11 bases agree with TRBD2. CDR1 is SGHRS and CDR2 is YFSETQ in the germline V gene. J lost 6 bases, V lost 2 bases, and 3 bases had no gene match. This CDR3 is 15 amino acids long. The CDR3 sequence is CASSFLAGGPGELFF. The CDR3 nucleotides are TGCGCCAGCAGCTTCCTAGCGGGAGGCCCCGGGGAGCTGTTTTTT.

The chain combines TRBV5-4 with TRBJ2-7, with 10 nucleotides matching TRBD1. CDR3 length: 14 amino acids. V lost 4 bases to trimming and J lost 4 bases; unmatched junction nucleotides: 5. Germline loops: CDR1 SGHNT, CDR2 YYREEE (reference sequence). The CDR3 DNA reads as TGTGCCAGCAGCGGGGGACAGGGGCGGTACGAGCAGTACTTC. Amino acid sequence: CASSGGQGRYEQYF.

The rearrangement links TRBV7-3 to TRBJ2-2; 8 bases agree with TRBD1. This CDR3 comprises 14 residues. Germline V gene lookup returns CDR1 SGHTA and CDR2 FQGTGA. The V and J ends lost 7 bases and 7 bases, in that order; junction bases with no gene match: 8. The CDR3 DNA is TGTGCCAGCACCGTTACAGGGGGTGACGGGGAGCTGTTTTTT. Its protein is CASTVTGGDGELFF.

The chain combines TRBV28 with TRBJ2-7; 7 bases fit TRBD2. J gave up 0 bases and V 3 bases, and 2 bases lay outside the gene matches. The CDR3 contains 14 residues. The germline V gene encodes CDR1 MDHEN and CDR2 SYDVKM. CDR3 protein: CASSFAGASYEQYF. The CDR3 DNA follows: TGTGCCAGCAGTTTTGCGGGAGCCTCCTACGAGCAGTACTTC.

This chain links TRBV11-1 with TRBJ1-2; D remains unclear. Trimming left V 3 bases short and J 7 bases short, with 6 bases between. The CDR3 covers 11 residues. The germline V gene encodes CDR1 SGHAT and CDR2 FQDESV (reference sequence). CDR3 loop: CASSLGSGYTF. The CDR3 DNA is TGTGCCAGCAGCTTGGGGTCTGGCTACACCTTC.

This sequence joins TRBV29-1 and TRBJ2-7, with D perhaps assigned TRBD1 or TRBD2 (6 bases each). Germline-derived CDR1 and CDR2 are SQVTM and ANQGSEA. This CDR3 region has 15 residues. V lost 6 bases, J lost 2 bases, and 20 bases lay in between. CDR3 residues: CSVKIGGLMAYEQYF. As DNA, the CDR3 is TGCAGCGTCAAAATAGGGGGACTCATGGCCTACGAGCAGTACTTC.

The V and J genes are TRBV2 and TRBJ1-2; the D gene is possibly TRBD1 (6 bases). Germline CDR1 is SNHLY and CDR2 is FYNNEI. This CDR3 has 15 residues. V was clipped by 7 bases and J by 0 bases, with 15 bases between them. The CDR3 DNA reads as TGTGCCAGCATTCCCCGGGGGCAGTCTAACTATGGCTACACCTTC. This sequence encodes CASIPRGQSNYGYTF. Full variable domain (rest looked up from reference TRBV2 and TRBJ1-2): EPEVTQTPSHQVTQMGQEVILRCVPISNHLYFYWYRQILGQKVEFLVSFYNNEISEKSEIFDDQFSVERPDGSNFTLKIRSTKLEDSAMYFCASIPRGQSNYGYTFGSGTRLTVV.

This rearrangement joins TRBV7-9 to TRBJ1-1, with 7 nucleotides matching TRBD1. The CDR3 runs 16 residues. CDR1 and CDR2 (germline): SEHNR, FQNEAQ (reference sequence). Trimming at V came to 1 base and at J to 2 bases, leaving 7 bases not matched to a gene. The DNA for the CDR3 is TGTGCCAGCAGCTTAGAGGGGGCCGGGCATAACACTGAAGCTTTCTTT. Its protein is CASSLEGAGHNTEAFF.

The chain joins TRBV19 to TRBJ1-3; D might be TRBD1 (6 bases). The length of the CDR3 is 14 residues. Per the germline V gene, CDR1 is LNHDA and CDR2 is SQIVND (reference sequence). The V gene lost 10 bases and the J gene lost 2 bases, with 15 bases spanning the gap. The CDR3 region has the DNA TGTGCCAATCGCGATCAGGGGACTGGAAACACCATATATTTT. Its protein product is CANRDQGTGNTIYF.

This chain uses TRBV2 with TRBJ2-7, with TRBD1 identical over 7 bases. The CDR3 contains 14 residues. J lost 0 bases, V lost 3 bases, and 2 bases had no gene match. CDR1 is SNHLY and CDR2 is FYNNEI in the germline V gene. In DNA form, the CDR3 reads TGTGCCAGCAGTGAGTACAGGGGCTCCTACGAGCAGTACTTC. Translated: CASSEYRGSYEQYF.

This chain links TRBV19 with TRBJ2-7; TRBD1 agrees at 7 bases. J gave up 2 bases and V 4 bases, and 8 bases lay outside the gene matches. The CDR3 runs 15 residues. The germline gives CDR1 LNHDA, CDR2 SQIVND (reference sequence). In nucleotides, the CDR3 is TGTGCCAGTAGTAACCCGGGACAGAGTACCTACGAGCAGTACTTC. Translating it yields CASSNPGQSTYEQYF.

V is TRBV5-6 and J is TRBJ1-1; tentative D call: TRBD1 (5 bases). CDR1 and CDR2 (germline): SGHDT, YYEEEE. V lost 1 base and J lost 2, with 9 bases in between. CDR3 size: 14 residues. The CDR3 nucleotides read TGTGCCAGCAGCTTGACAGGTGTAAACACTGAAGCTTTCTTT. Encoded protein: CASSLTGVNTEAFF.

The chain is built from TRBV14 and TRBJ2-1; D ambiguous. V lost 8 bases and J 0 bases, leaving 11 bases between the germline ends. The CDR3 is made up of 14 amino acids. Germline V CDR1 and CDR2: SGHDN, FVKESK. CDR3 region: CASGSLSSYNEQFF. The CDR3 region has the DNA TGTGCCAGCGGTTCCTTGAGCTCCTACAATGAGCAGTTCTTC.

The rearrangement joins TRBV7-9 to TRBJ2-7; D unresolved. The V gene lost 4 bases and the J gene lost 1 base, with 11 bases spanning the gap. The CDR3 extends over 14 amino acids. Per germline, CDR1 SEHNR and CDR2 FQNEAQ (reference sequence). The CDR3 reads CASSSSFRSYEQYF. CDR3 coding DNA: TGTGCCAGCAGCTCCTCATTCAGGTCCTACGAGCAGTACTTC.

This clone was counted between two and nine times. The chain has TRBV4-3 and TRBJ1-2; TRBD1 aligns across 9 bases. This CDR3 has 15 residues. The trim removed 1 base at V and 3 bases at J, leaving 3 bases unmatched. Germline assignment: CDR1 LGHNA and CDR2 YSLEER. The CDR3 spells CASSQGTGVHYGYTF. The CDR3 DNA reads as TGCGCCAGCAGCCAAGGGACAGGGGTGCACTATGGCTACACCTTC.